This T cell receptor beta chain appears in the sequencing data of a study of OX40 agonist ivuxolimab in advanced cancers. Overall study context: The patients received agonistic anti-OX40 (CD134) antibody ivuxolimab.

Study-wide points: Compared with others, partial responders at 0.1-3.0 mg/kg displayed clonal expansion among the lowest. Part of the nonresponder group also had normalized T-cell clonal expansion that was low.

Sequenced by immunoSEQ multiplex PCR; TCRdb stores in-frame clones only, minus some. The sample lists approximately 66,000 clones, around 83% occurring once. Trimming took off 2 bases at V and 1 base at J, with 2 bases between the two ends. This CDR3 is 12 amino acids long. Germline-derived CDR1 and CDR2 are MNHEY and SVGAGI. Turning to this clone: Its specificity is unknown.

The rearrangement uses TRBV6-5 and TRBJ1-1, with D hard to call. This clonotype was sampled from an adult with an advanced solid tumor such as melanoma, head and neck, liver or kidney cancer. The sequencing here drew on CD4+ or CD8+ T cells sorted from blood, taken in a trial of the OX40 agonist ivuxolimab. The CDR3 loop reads CASSYPNTEAFF. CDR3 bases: TGTGCCAGCAGTTACCCGAACACTGAAGCTTTCTTT.